This is a list of T cell receptor beta chains from one sample in a study of OX40 agonist ivuxolimab in advanced cancers. TCRdb keeps only in-frame clones here, not all; method: immunoSEQ multiplex PCR. Of more than 65,000 clones listed, more than 70% are singletons. The sequenced sample was CD4+ or CD8+ T cells sorted from blood, obtained in a trial of the OX40 agonist ivuxolimab. These receptors all stem from an adult with an advanced solid tumor such as melanoma, head and neck, liver or kidney cancer. The CDR3 runs from the conserved cysteine through the conserved F or W. D genes are given only for firm matches. Expanded clones are given a class, and other clones once, few, many or no size at all.

cdr3_nt cdr3_aa j_call v_call clone_size d_call
TGTGCCACCCGGGCCAGTGCAAATCAGCCCCAGCATTTT CATRASANQPQHF TRBJ1-5 TRBV6-1 once .
TGTGCCAGCAGTGAAGCGAAGGGGGTGAACACTGAAGCTTTCTTT CASSEAKGVNTEAFF TRBJ1-1 TRBV6-1 . .
TGTGCCTGGAGTGAGGGACAGGTGGCCACAGATACGCAGTATTTT CAWSEGQVATDTQYF TRBJ2-3 TRBV30 . TRBD1
TGTGCCAGCAGTACCAGGGTAAAGGTTACTGAAGCTTTCTTT CASSTRVKVTEAFF TRBJ1-1 TRBV27 . .
TGTGCCAGCAGCTCCGGACAGGAAACCTATGGCTACACCTTC CASSSGQETYGYTF TRBJ1-2 TRBV6-5 . TRBD1
TGCAGCGTTGCTAGGTCCCGAACGGGTGAAGCTTTCTTT CSVARSRTGEAFF TRBJ1-1 TRBV29-1 . .
TGCGCCAGCAGCTTAGGAGGACAGCGGGGGGCGGGAGATACGCAGTATTTT CASSLGGQRGAGDTQYF TRBJ2-3 TRBV5-1 . TRBD2
TGTGCCAGCAGGACTAGCAGTAAAAATGAGCAGTTCTTC CASRTSSKNEQFF TRBJ2-1 TRBV27 . TRBD2
TGTGCCAGCAGTTCCATACTCCAGGGGAGCTCCTATAATTCACCCCTCCACTTT CASSSILQGSSYNSPLHF TRBJ1-6 TRBV28 . .
TGTGCCGCGGGGGCAAGCACAGATACGCAGTATTTT CAAGASTDTQYF TRBJ2-3 TRBV6-5 . .
TGTGCCAGCAGGCCGGAGGGGGACTATGGCTACACCTTC CASRPEGDYGYTF TRBJ1-2 TRBV2 . .
TGTGCCATCAGCCCTGGGCGATCCGGGGAGCTGTTTTTT CAISPGRSGELFF TRBJ2-2 TRBV10-3 . .
TGTGCCAGCTCACCACCGATGATGACTGAAGCTTTCTTT CASSPPMMTEAFF TRBJ1-1 TRBV18 . .
TGTGCCAGCAGCTTTGAAGGGGAGAGGACCGGGGAGCTGTTTTTT CASSFEGERTGELFF TRBJ2-2 TRBV7-9 . .
TGCGCCAGCAGAGGCGGGGTCGAGACCCAGTACTTC CASRGGVETQYF TRBJ2-5 TRBV10-2 . .
TGCGCCAGCAGCCAAGATCCGAGCGGGGCCTACAATGAGCAGTTCTTC CASSQDPSGAYNEQFF TRBJ2-1 TRBV4-1 few TRBD2
TGTGCCAGTAGTATACGGACAGGCAACACTGAAGCTTTCTTT CASSIRTGNTEAFF TRBJ1-1 TRBV19 once TRBD1
TGTGCCAGTAGTATGGTGAGGACAGGGGGCTCTGGGGCCAACGTCCTGACTTTC CASSMVRTGGSGANVLTF TRBJ2-6 TRBV19 few TRBD1
TGCGCCAGCAGCTTGAATGAGGGTCCAGATACGCAGTATTTT CASSLNEGPDTQYF TRBJ2-3 TRBV5-1 . .
TGCGCCAGCAGCTTGGCCTCTAGCGGGAAAACCTACGAGCAGTACTTC CASSLASSGKTYEQYF TRBJ2-7 TRBV5-1 . TRBD2
TGTGCCAGCAGTGATGTGGGAGCAGATACGCAGTATTTT CASSDVGADTQYF TRBJ2-3 TRBV2 . .
TGTGCCAGCAGCTTAGGGATGCAAGAGACCCAGTACTTC CASSLGMQETQYF TRBJ2-5 TRBV7-8 . .
TGTGCCAGCAGGCCCCTTAGGGACAGGGGCTATGGCTACACCTTC CASRPLRDRGYGYTF TRBJ1-2 TRBV28 once TRBD1
TGTGCCAGCAGTCGTACCGGGACAGGCTCCTACAATGAGCAGTTCTTC CASSRTGTGSYNEQFF TRBJ2-1 TRBV7-8 . TRBD1
TGTGCCAGCAGCGTAGGGGAGAATCAGCCCCAGCATTTT CASSVGENQPQHF TRBJ1-5 TRBV9 . .
TGTGCCAGCAGCTTAAGAGGGGGGGATGAGCAGTTCTTC CASSLRGGDEQFF TRBJ2-1 TRBV7-2 . .
TGTGCCAGCAGTCACCCCAGGGGAGGAGAAGCTTTCTTT CASSHPRGGEAFF TRBJ1-1 TRBV6-5 . .
TGTGCCAGCAGCTTTACAGGGGCTGAAGGCTACACCTTC CASSFTGAEGYTF TRBJ1-2 TRBV7-8 once TRBD1
TGTGCCAGCAGTGCCGGGACAGGGGGATACAATGAGCAGTTCTTC CASSAGTGGYNEQFF TRBJ2-1 TRBV6-4 . TRBD1
TGTGCCAGCAGTGAGGGGGACCCAATAAACTATGGCTACACCTTC CASSEGDPINYGYTF TRBJ1-2 TRBV6-1 . .
TGTGCCAGCAGCTTGATAGGTGTATACAATGAGCAGTTCTTC CASSLIGVYNEQFF TRBJ2-1 TRBV7-2 . .
TGTGCCAGCAGCGTAGAGCCGACAGGGGCAGGGAGTGTAACTAATGAAAAACTGTTTTTT CASSVEPTGAGSVTNEKLFF TRBJ1-4 TRBV9 . TRBD1
TGTGCCAGCAGCCCTACGACGGGTAATGAGCAGTTCTTC CASSPTTGNEQFF TRBJ2-1 TRBV7-7 . .
TGCGCCAGCAGCCACGGGACCGGCCAAGAGACCCAGTACTTC CASSHGTGQETQYF TRBJ2-5 TRBV5-1 once .
TGTGCCAGCAGTTACTCAGGCTCTGGAAACACCATATATTTT CASSYSGSGNTIYF TRBJ1-3 TRBV6-5 . .
TGTGCCAGCAGCAGGGGGTCCAATCAGCCCCAGCATTTT CASSRGSNQPQHF TRBJ1-5 TRBV9 . .
TGTGCCAGCTCTCCCCCGGGTCGCACCGGGGAGCTGTTTTTT CASSPPGRTGELFF TRBJ2-2 TRBV18 . .
TGTGCCAGCAGTGAATCCTGGTACGAAGCTTTCTTT CASSESWYEAFF TRBJ1-1 TRBV6-1 . .
TGTGCCAGCAGTGAACAGGGAGGCGGCAATCAGCCCCAGCATTTT CASSEQGGGNQPQHF TRBJ1-5 TRBV6-1 few .
TGCGCCAGCAGCCCTGTGGGGGACTATGGCTACACCTTC CASSPVGDYGYTF TRBJ1-2 TRBV5-1 few .
TGTGCCAGCAGCTCTTATTATGGCTACACCTTC CASSSYYGYTF TRBJ1-2 TRBV7-9 once .
TGTGCCAGCAGCCCCCTCAGGGTTGGTGGCTACACCTTC CASSPLRVGGYTF TRBJ1-2 TRBV7-6 . .